One TCR beta chain is described in this entry. What it recognizes is unknown. This sample was taken from a study of OX40 agonist ivuxolimab in advanced cancers. About the research overall: Hepatocellular carcinoma, melanoma, renal cell or head and neck cancer affected the dose-escalation patients. Allowance was made for prior anti-PD-1, anti-PD-L1 or anti-CTLA-4 therapy, and about 40% had some. Partial responses occurred in three patients (one hepatocellular carcinoma, two cutaneous melanoma).

This CDR3 is 15 amino acids long. Trimming removed 3 bases from V and 4 bases from J; junction bases left unmatched: 2. Looked up from germline, CDR1 is SGHTA and CDR2 is FQGTGA. Findings and caveats of the study: CD8+ T cells were the subset that, on average, had more expanded clones than CD4+.

The data were produced by immunoSEQ multiplex PCR, yet TCRdb's version contains in-frame clones alone and is incomplete. The sample consists of about 51,000 clones, 60% to 80% of them appearing once. The sample consisted of CD4+ or CD8+ T cells sorted from blood, taken in a trial of the OX40 agonist ivuxolimab. The chain has TRBV7-3 and TRBJ2-1; 11 bases map to TRBD2. This receptor was obtained from an adult with an advanced solid tumor such as melanoma, head and neck, liver or kidney cancer. CDR3 sequence reads: CASSFGTSGYNEQFF. The CDR3 DNA is TGTGCCAGCAGCTTCGGGACTAGCGGTTACAATGAGCAGTTCTTC.